One and the same sample provided the 6 T cell receptor beta chains below, sequenced in a study of CD8+CD57+ T cells in acquired aplastic anemia. The template for TCR beta VDJ and CDR3 sequence profiling was genomic DNA. TCRdb redid the calling of the reads with MiXCR, one entry per CDR3 protein. The table includes 300,000 or so distinct CDR3 sequences, about 56% detected once. What was sequenced was sorted CD4+, CD8+, or CD8+CD57+ T cells (not recorded which) from PBMCs. The receptors derive from a human donor with severe aplastic anemia or a healthy control (not recorded which).

The table lists this clonotype with many counts. J is TRBJ2-3 and V is TRBV7-3; 9 nucleotides agree with TRBD1. This CDR3 has 16 residues. Per germline, CDR1 SGHTA and CDR2 FQGTGA. The ends lost 5 bases at V and 4 bases at J; junction bases unmatched: 10. The CDR3 sequence is CASSTLQGAVADTQYF. As DNA, the CDR3 is TGTGCCAGCAGCACCCTACAGGGGGCAGTTGCAGATACGCAGTATTTT. The whole variable domain, remainder taken from reference TRBV7-3 and TRBJ2-3, is GAGVSQTPSNKVTEKGKYVELRCDPISGHTALYWYRQSLGQGPEFLIYFQGTGAADDSGLPNDRFFAVRPEGSVSTLKIQRTERGDSAVYLCASSTLQGAVADTQYFGPGTRLTVL.

The CDR3 DNA sequence: TGTGCCAGCAGCCTCGACGCTAGCCGAAGCTCCTACGAGCAGTACTTC. Protein: CASSLDASRSSYEQYF. The chain couples TRBV9 to TRBJ2-7; D possibly corresponds to TRBD2 (5 bases). The length of the CDR3 is 16 residues. Trimming cost V 4 bases and J 0 bases, with 17 bases left between them. Germline values: CDR1 SGDLS, CDR2 YYNGEE.

This clonotype has a count of ten or more. The J gene is TRBJ1-4, the V gene TRBV7-9; D gene ambiguous. V was cut by 6 bases and J by 6 bases, with 11 bases left in between. This CDR3 comprises 13 residues. Germline CDR1 is SEHNR and CDR2 is FQNEAQ (reference sequence). The CDR3, as DNA: TGTGCCAGCAGGTGGGGAGAAGATGAAAAACTGTTTTTT. Residues: CASRWGEDEKLFF.

Of note for this clonotype: Because the CDR3 is missing its conserved closing phenylalanine or tryptophan, this is likely a read error. The V and J genes are TRBV7-9 and TRBJ2-2; D remains unclear. Germline V gene data show CDR1 as SEHNR and CDR2 as FQNEAQ (reference sequence). CDR3 length equals 12 residues. CDR3 loop: CASSQDTRELFC. CDR3 DNA sequence: TGTGCCAGCAGCCAAGACACCAGGGAGCTGTTTTGT.

On this clonotype itself: Since the CDR3 does not end with the conserved phenylalanine or tryptophan, this likely comes from a read error. The chain recombines TRBV24-1 with TRBJ2-7; 7 bases match TRBD1. The length of the CDR3 is 15 residues. V lost 4 bases and J lost 5; bases outside the gene matches: 10. CDR1 KGHDR and CDR2 SFDVKD come from the germline V gene. CDR3 protein: CATSEGQDSWNEQYC. CDR3 sequence (DNA): TGTGCCACCAGTGAAGGACAGGATTCGTGGAACGAGCAGTACTGT.

This clonotype was seen repeatedly, ten times or more. This chain uses TRBV12-3 or TRBV12-4 with TRBJ2-5; tentative D call: TRBD2 (5 bases). The CDR3 has 14 amino acids. Trimming stripped 5 bases from V and 9 bases from J, with 19 bases between. CDR3 DNA: TGTGCCAGCAGTCCAGGACTGGCGGCTGTGGCCCAGTACTTC. It yields the protein CASSPGLAAVAQYF.